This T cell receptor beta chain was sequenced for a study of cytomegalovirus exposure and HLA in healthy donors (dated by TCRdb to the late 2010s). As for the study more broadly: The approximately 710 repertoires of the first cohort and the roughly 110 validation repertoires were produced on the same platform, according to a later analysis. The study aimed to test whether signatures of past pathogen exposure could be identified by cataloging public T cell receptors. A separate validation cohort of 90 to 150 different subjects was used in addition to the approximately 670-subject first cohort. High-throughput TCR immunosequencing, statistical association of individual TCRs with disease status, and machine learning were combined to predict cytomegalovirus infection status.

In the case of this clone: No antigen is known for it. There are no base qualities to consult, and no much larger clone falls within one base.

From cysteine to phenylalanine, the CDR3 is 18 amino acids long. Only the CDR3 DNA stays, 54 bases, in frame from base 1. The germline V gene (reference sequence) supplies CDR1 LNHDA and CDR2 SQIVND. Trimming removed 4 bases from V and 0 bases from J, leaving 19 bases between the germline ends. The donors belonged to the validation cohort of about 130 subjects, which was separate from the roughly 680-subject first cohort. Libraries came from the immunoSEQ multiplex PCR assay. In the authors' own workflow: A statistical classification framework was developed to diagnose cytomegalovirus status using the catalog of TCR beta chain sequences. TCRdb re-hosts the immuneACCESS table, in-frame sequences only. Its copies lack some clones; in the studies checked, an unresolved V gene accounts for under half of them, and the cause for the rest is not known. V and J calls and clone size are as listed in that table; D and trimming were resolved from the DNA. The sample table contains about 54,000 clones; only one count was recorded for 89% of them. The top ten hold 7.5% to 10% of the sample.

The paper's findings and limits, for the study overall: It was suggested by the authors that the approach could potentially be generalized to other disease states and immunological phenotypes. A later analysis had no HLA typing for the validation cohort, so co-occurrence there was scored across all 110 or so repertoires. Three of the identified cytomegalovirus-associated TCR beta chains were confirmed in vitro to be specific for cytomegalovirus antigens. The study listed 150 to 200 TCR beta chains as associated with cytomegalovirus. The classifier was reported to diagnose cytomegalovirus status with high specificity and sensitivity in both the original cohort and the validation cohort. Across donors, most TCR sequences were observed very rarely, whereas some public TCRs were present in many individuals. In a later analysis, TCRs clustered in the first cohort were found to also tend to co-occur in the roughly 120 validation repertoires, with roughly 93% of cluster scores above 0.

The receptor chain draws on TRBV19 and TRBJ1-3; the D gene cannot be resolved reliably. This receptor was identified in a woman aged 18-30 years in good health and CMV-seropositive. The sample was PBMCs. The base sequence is TGTGCCAGTAGTAAGAAAGGTCGGCAGGCCCGCTCTGGAAACACCATATATTTT. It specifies CASSKKGRQARSGNTIYF.